The 29 T cell receptor beta chains below were found in one sample sequenced in a study of CXCR3-negative and CXCR3-positive naive CD8 T cells. All TRB cDNA libraries came from 5' RACE performed with UMI labels. TCRdb re-called the 5' RACE reads and shows each CDR3 protein once, DNA omitted. This sample's table reports 46,000 or so distinct CDR3 sequences. Sequenced input: naive CXCR3- CD8+ T cells from blood. Documented subset: CD45RO-CCR7+CD27+CD95- naive CD8+ T cells lacking CXCR3 (TNR3-). These receptors were collected from a human donor in good health. Some clones in this sample may be carry-over from other donors' samples.

The V and J genes are TRBV29-1 and TRBJ2-7; TCRdb proposes TRBD1, but this gene call is untestable without DNA. The CDR3 is 14 amino acids. Germline V gene lookup returns CDR1 SQVTM and CDR2 ANQGSEA. CDR3 region: CSVDSRGETYEQYF.

This chain links TRBV9 with TRBJ1-1; with no DNA, the TCRdb D assignment of TRBD1 cannot be verified. Germline CDR1 is SGDLS and CDR2 is YYNGEE. The CDR3 length is 14 residues. CDR3 sequence: CASSGPFSGTEAFF.

The chain joins TRBV12-3 or TRBV12-4 to TRBJ2-5; TCRdb outputs TRBD2, but without DNA this stays unchecked. The CDR3 has 13 residues. The CDR3 reads CASSLLAGETQYF.

The chain joins TRBV21-1 to TRBJ1-1. TRBV21-1 is a known pseudogene. The CDR3 consists of 15 residues. The CDR3 is CASSKPGLYIPEAFF.

V is TRBV20-1 and J is TRBJ1-5. CDR1 and CDR2 from the germline V gene are DFQATT and SNEGSKA (reference sequence). The CDR3 is made up of 14 amino acids. CDR3 in amino acids: CSAQARGVNQPQHF.

The rearrangement links TRBV11-3 to TRBJ2-1; TCRdb designates TRBD1, a call that cannot be tested without DNA. The CDR3 extends over 13 amino acids. Germline CDR1 SGHNT, CDR2 YENEEA. The CDR3 is CASSLRGHNEQFF.

The genes are TRBV29-1 and TRBJ2-7; there is no DNA to check the TCRdb D call of TRBD1. CDR1 and CDR2 (germline): SQVTM, ANQGSEA. The CDR3 has 13 amino acids. The CDR3 is CSAQPGQSYEQYF.

Here the CDR3 reads CASSQDNPEDTQYF. The chain employs TRBV4-1 and TRBJ2-3. Germline assignment: CDR1 MGHRA and CDR2 YSYEKL. This CDR3 contains 14 residues.

The CDR3 here is CASRMNTEAFF. The V call is TRBV10-1, the J call TRBJ1-1. CDR3 length: 11 amino acids. Germline V gene sequence: CDR1 WNHNN, CDR2 SYGVQD (reference sequence).

The chain couples TRBV7-7 to TRBJ2-5. Germline loops: CDR1 SSHAT, CDR2 FNYEAQ (reference sequence). This CDR3 region has 11 residues. This CDR3 reads CASSANETQYF.

The chain employs TRBV7-8 and TRBJ2-7; TCRdb names TRBD2, which stays unverified in the absence of DNA. There are 17 residues in the CDR3. The V gene's germline CDR1 is SGHVS and CDR2 FQNEAQ. The CDR3 spells CASSLGLAGGMVYEKYF.

The genes are TRBV29-1 and TRBJ2-1; TCRdb's assignment of TRBD2 cannot be checked, as there is no DNA. CDR1 is SQVTM and CDR2 is ANQGSEA in the germline V gene. The CDR3 length is 18 residues. CDR3 sequence reads: CSVEDPKQPGGGGGEQFF.

The chain joins TRBV4-3 to TRBJ1-1. This CDR3 has 16 amino acids. CDR1 is LGHNA and CDR2 is YSLEER in the germline V gene. The CDR3 here is CASSQSRLEYRTEAFF.

The V gene is TRBV4-1, the J gene TRBJ1-1; lacking DNA, the TRBD1 call made by TCRdb goes unchecked. Looked up from germline, CDR1 is MGHRA and CDR2 is YSYEKL. The CDR3 has 14 amino acids. The CDR3 here is CASSQRGAATEAFF.

The chain combines TRBV7-2 with TRBJ2-5. CDR1 is SGHTA, CDR2 FQGNSA, per germline. The CDR3 is 16 residues long. Here the CDR3 reads CASSLVASWGRETQYF.

The chain employs TRBV7-3 and TRBJ1-1; the TCRdb call, TRBD1, lacks DNA for checking. CDR3 length: 15 amino acids. Germline CDR1 SGHTA, CDR2 FQGTGA. The CDR3 region is CASSPTGPMNTEAFF.

The chain combines TRBV20-1 with TRBJ1-2; TCRdb gives TRBD1 as the D gene, but with no DNA this cannot be confirmed. Germline V gene sequence: CDR1 DFQATT, CDR2 SNEGSKA (reference sequence). This CDR3 has 15 residues. The CDR3: CSAREAGTGGYGYTF.

The chain has TRBV7-9 and TRBJ2-5; TCRdb designates TRBD1, a call that cannot be tested without DNA. The CDR3 runs to 14 residues. Germline CDR1 is SEHNR and CDR2 is FQNEAQ (reference sequence). CDR3 protein: CASSPRGDQETQYF.

J is TRBJ1-4 and V is TRBV4-3. The CDR3 contains 16 residues. Germline assignment: CDR1 LGHNA and CDR2 YSLEER. The chain's CDR3 is CASSLVEGTTNEKLFF.

The chain joins TRBV27 to TRBJ2-7; TCRdb's D call, TRBD2, is unchecked because there is no DNA. CDR1 is MNHEY and CDR2 is SMNVEV in the germline V gene (reference sequence). This CDR3 region has 15 residues. The CDR3 spells CASSSLAGSSYEQYF.

The gene calls are TRBV9 and TRBJ1-1; TCRdb returns TRBD1, unconfirmable since there is no DNA. The CDR3 contains 14 residues. CDR1 is SGDLS, CDR2 YYNGEE, per germline. CDR3 loop: CASSSGTGGTEAFF.

The chain couples TRBV7-9 to TRBJ2-1; TCRdb's D call of TRBD1 is untestable without DNA. This CDR3 region has 14 residues. Germline lookup yields CDR1 SEHNR and CDR2 FQNEAQ (reference sequence). The CDR3 region is CASSPGQLYNEQFF.

The genes are TRBV7-9 and TRBJ2-1. The length of the CDR3 is 12 residues. The germline V gene encodes CDR1 SEHNR and CDR2 FQNEAQ (reference sequence). The CDR3 sequence is CASSLDHNEQFF.

This rearrangement joins TRBV5-5 to TRBJ2-1; the TCRdb D gene call, TRBD1, has no DNA to confirm it. The length of the CDR3 is 14 residues. Germline CDR1 SGHKS, CDR2 YYEKEE (reference sequence). The CDR3 loop reads CASSRRDSMGEQFF.

The chain is built from TRBV7-8 and TRBJ2-3. The CDR3 length is 15 residues. CDR1 is SGHVS and CDR2 is FQNEAQ in the germline V gene. The CDR3 reads CASSLLATGTDTQYF.

V and J are TRBV7-6 and TRBJ2-1; TCRdb's D gene call, TRBD2, goes unchecked for lack of DNA. This CDR3 spans 15 amino acids. Germline-derived CDR1 and CDR2 are SGHVS and FNYEAQ. This chain's CDR3 is CASSPYSGEYNEQFF.

V gene TRBV28 combines with J gene TRBJ2-3; TCRdb names TRBD2, which stays unverified in the absence of DNA. Germline loops: CDR1 MDHEN, CDR2 SYDVKM. The CDR3 spans 17 residues. This CDR3 is CASSTQPRESIGDTQYF. Supplemented by reference TRBV28 and TRBJ2-3, the full variable domain reads DVKVTQSSRYLVKRTGEKVFLECVQDMDHENMFWYRQDPGLGLRLIYFSYDVKMKEKGDIPEGYSVSREKKERFSLILESASTNQTSMYLCASSTQPRESIGDTQYFGPGTRLTVL.

The chain uses TRBV28 and TRBJ2-3. Germline CDR1 is MDHEN and CDR2 is SYDVKM. The CDR3 runs 14 residues. The CDR3 is CASSSRLRTDTQYF.

The CDR3 reads CASSPAGGTYEQYF. This sequence joins TRBV27 and TRBJ2-7; TCRdb proposes TRBD1, but this gene call is untestable without DNA. The CDR3 length is 14 residues. CDR1 is MNHEY and CDR2 is SMNVEV in the germline V gene (reference sequence).